This T cell receptor beta chain was observed in a study of metastatic and nonmetastatic thyroid tumors. Study overall: Thyroid patients, malignant and benign, had repertoires compared across blood and tumor or nodule tissue.

As processed by the authors: In papillary thyroid cancer, a distant-metastasis classifier was built using CDR3 differences across clinicopathological groups. MiXCR re-clonotyped the PCR reads for TCRdb. TCRdb assigned the V and J calls; the authors' analysis was not used. Among under 15,000 clones listed, 31% were seen once. None of the patients had undergone any treatment ahead of thyroid surgery. The CDR3 is made up of 14 amino acids. Germline V gene sequence: CDR1 MNHNS, CDR2 SASEGT. V lost 5 bases and J 0 bases, leaving 11 bases between the germline ends. General observations from the study: Significantly higher TCR beta diversity was reportedly seen in malignant thyroid tumors than benign nodules, in blood and tumor.

The table lists this clone with a few counts. Its antigen is undetermined. This chain links TRBV6-1 with TRBJ2-7; the D is unclear. The sample taken for sequencing was tumor tissue. The source is a female donor with papillary thyroid cancer or a benign thyroid nodule (not recorded which). Some clones in this sample may be carry-over from other donors' samples. CDR3 region: CASSIWQSSYEQYF. In nucleotides, the CDR3 is TGTGCCAGCAGTATCTGGCAAAGCTCCTACGAGCAGTACTTC.